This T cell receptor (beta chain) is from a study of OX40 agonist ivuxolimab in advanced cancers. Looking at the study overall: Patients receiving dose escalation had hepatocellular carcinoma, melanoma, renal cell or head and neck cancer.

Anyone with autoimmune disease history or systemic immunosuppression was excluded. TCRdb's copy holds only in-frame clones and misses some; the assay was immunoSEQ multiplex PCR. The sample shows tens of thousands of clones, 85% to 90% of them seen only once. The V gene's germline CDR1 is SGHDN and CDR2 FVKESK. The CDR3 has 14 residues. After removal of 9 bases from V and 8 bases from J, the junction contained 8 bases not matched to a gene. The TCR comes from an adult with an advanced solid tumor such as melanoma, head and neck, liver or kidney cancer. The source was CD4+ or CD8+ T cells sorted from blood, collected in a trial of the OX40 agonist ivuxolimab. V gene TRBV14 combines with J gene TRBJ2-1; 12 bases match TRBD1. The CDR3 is CASSGTGGFDEQFF. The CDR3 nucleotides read TGTGCCAGTTCGGGGACAGGGGGCTTCGATGAGCAGTTCTTC.